This T cell receptor beta chain comes out of a study of OX40 agonist ivuxolimab in advanced cancers. Whole-study context: Dose-escalation cases comprised hepatocellular carcinoma, melanoma, renal cell or head and neck cancer. Study results and limitations: Expanded peripheral T cells had an undetermined antigen specificity. Several nonresponders also turned out to have low normalized T-cell clonal expansion.

Method: immunoSEQ multiplex PCR; TCRdb's copy keeps in-frame clones and lacks some. Among about 20,000 clones listed, 75% to 90% were seen once. The study sampled blood at baseline, cycle 4 day 1, and cycle 7 day 1. Concerning this clone itself: Its antigen remains unknown.

The ends were cut back, 4 bases at V and 2 bases at J, with 10 bases in the middle. This CDR3 comprises 13 residues. CDR1 is SGHNT, CDR2 YYREEE, per germline (reference sequence). The receptor comes from an adult with an advanced solid tumor such as melanoma, head and neck, liver or kidney cancer. The sequencing used CD4+ or CD8+ T cells sorted from blood, collected in a trial of the OX40 agonist ivuxolimab. The chain carries TRBV5-4 and TRBJ2-7; D remains unclear. The CDR3 here is CASSLGVAYEQYF. The CDR3 region has the DNA TGTGCCAGCAGCCTGGGTGTGGCCTACGAGCAGTACTTC. Complete variable domain (other parts from reference TRBV5-4 and TRBJ2-7): ETGVTQSPTHLIKTRGQQVTLRCSSQSGHNTVSWYQQALGQGPQFIFQYYREEENGRGNFPPRFSGLQFPNYSSELNVNALELDDSALYLCASSLGVAYEQYFGPGTRLTVT.